The present T cell receptor (beta chain) was sequenced within a study of Ad26.COV2.S vaccination and SARS-CoV-2 variants. The sample's treatment: some 20 received Ad26.COV2.S at low or high dose, single or two shots; several received placebo; per-sample allocation not given. Collection of samples fell on day 63 after the first vaccine or placebo injection. An Ad26 vector that expressed Wuhan-strain SARS-CoV-2 spike constituted the vaccine. Per the germline V gene, CDR1 is MDHEN and CDR2 is SYDVKM. The V and J ends lost 4 bases and 3 bases, in that order; junction bases with no gene match: 2. The CDR3 covers 14 residues. Assay used: immunoSEQ multiplex PCR; TCRdb lists only in-frame clones, some missing. The sample includes 300,000 to 350,000 clones, 75% to 90% of them seen just once.

The TCR comes from a person aged 18-60 years who received the Ad26.COV2.S COVID-19 vaccine or a placebo. This chain links TRBV28 with TRBJ2-3, with 9 bases fitting TRBD2. The sequences come from peripheral blood, collected in a trial of Ad26.COV2.S vaccine versus placebo. This chain's CDR3 is CASSSAGGTDTQYF. Written as DNA, the CDR3 is TGTGCCAGCAGTTCAGCGGGGGGAACAGATACGCAGTATTTT.